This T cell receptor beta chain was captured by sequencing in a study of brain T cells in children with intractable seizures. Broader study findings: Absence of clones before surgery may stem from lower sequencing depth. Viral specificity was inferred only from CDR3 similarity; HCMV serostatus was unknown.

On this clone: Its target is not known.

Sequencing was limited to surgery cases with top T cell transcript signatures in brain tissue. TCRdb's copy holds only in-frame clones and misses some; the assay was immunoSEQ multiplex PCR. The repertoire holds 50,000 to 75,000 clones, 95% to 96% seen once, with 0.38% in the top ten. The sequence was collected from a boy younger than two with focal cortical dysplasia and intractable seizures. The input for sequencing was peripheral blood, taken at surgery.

The CDR3 DNA is TGTGCCAGCAGCCAGGGAGCTGGAAACACCATATATTTT. It is translated as CASSQGAGNTIYF. This chain connects TRBV6-5 to TRBJ1-3, with D tentatively TRBD1 (5 bases). The CDR3 totals 13 residues. From germline, CDR1 is MNHEY and CDR2 SVGAGI. V lost 6 bases to trimming and J lost 2 bases, with 8 bases between them.